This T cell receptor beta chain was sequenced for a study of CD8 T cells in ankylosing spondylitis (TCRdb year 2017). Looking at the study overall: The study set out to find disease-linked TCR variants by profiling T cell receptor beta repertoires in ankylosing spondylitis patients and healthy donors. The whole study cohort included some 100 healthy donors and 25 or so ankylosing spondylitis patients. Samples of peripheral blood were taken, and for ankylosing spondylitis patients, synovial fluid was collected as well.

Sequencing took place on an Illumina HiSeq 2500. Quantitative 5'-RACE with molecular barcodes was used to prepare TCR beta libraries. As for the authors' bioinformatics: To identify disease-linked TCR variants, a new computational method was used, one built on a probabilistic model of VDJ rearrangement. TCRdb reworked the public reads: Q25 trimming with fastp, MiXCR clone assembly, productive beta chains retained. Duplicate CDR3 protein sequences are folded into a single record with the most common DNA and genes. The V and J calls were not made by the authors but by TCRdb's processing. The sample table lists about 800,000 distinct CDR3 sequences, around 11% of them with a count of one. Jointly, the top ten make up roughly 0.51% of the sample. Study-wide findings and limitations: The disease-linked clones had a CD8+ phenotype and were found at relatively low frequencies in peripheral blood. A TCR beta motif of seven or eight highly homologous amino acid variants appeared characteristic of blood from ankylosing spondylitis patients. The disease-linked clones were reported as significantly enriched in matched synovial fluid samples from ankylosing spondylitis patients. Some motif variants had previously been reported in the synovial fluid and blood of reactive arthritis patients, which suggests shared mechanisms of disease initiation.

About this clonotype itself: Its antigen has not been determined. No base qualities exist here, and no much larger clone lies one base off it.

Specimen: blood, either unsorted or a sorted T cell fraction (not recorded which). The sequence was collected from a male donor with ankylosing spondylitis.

The sequence in DNA is TGCGCCAGCAGCCCCCAGGGACTAGCGGACCAAGAGACCCAGTACTTC. Translated, it reads CASSPQGLADQETQYF. The sequence links TRBV4-3 to TRBJ2-5; 11 bases in the junction line up with TRBD2. The germline V gene provides CDR1 LGHNA and CDR2 YSLEER. The CDR3 runs 16 residues from the cysteine to the phenylalanine. CDR3 DNA is the only sequence kept; it has 48 bases, read in frame from the first base. Trimming accounts for 4 bases at V and 0 bases at J, while the number of junction bases matched to no gene is 4.